This TCR beta chain was profiled in a study of blood T cell repertoires in COVID-19. Overall study: From the United States, Italy and Spain came samples of acute and convalescent COVID-19. Nucleic acid was either cDNA or gDNA, and it came from T cells, B-cell-depleted T cells, or PBMCs.

As handled by the study authors: Amplification of reference gene primers provided the estimated nucleated cell counts. The protocol was immunoSEQ multiplex PCR, while the TCRdb copy is restricted to in-frame clones and leaves out a portion. V, J and clone size are those of that table, while D and trimming were read from the DNA. The sample carries 140,000 or so clones, about 91% recorded once. The sequenced sample consisted of peripheral blood. The clonotype originates from a woman between 50 and 59 years old with acute or convalescent COVID-19.

The CDR3 loop reads CASSLGPRTSGPGELFF. The CDR3 DNA sequence: TGTGCCAGCAGCTTAGGCCCCCGGACTAGCGGGCCCGGGGAGCTGTTTTTT. The chain joins TRBV11-2 to TRBJ2-2, with 11 bases aligning to TRBD2. V dropped 1 base and J dropped 6; count of bases not matched to a gene: 7. The CDR3 loop spans 17 amino acids. In germline, CDR1 is SGHAT, CDR2 FQNNGV.